These 17 T cell receptor beta chains were all obtained from the same sample, sequenced in a study of blood T cell repertoires in COVID-19. TCRdb's table, derived via immunoSEQ multiplex PCR, lists solely in-frame clones and lacks some. The sample lists approximately 93,000 clones, approximately 89% seen once, with about 0.51% in the top ten. Source material: peripheral blood. Receptor source: a man aged 55 to 70 with acute or convalescent COVID-19.

The chain uses TRBV11-2 and TRBJ1-1; D not certain. The germline V and J ends were trimmed by 1 base and 0 bases, with 12 bases remaining between them. Per germline, CDR1 SGHAT and CDR2 FQNNGV. This CDR3 spans 16 amino acids. CDR3: CASSLGVSFMNTEAFF. CDR3 coding DNA: TGTGCCAGCAGCTTAGGAGTCTCTTTCATGAACACTGAAGCTTTCTTT.

J is TRBJ1-5 and V is TRBV6-1; D is ambiguous. Germline assignment: CDR1 MNHNS and CDR2 SASEGT. V was trimmed by 1 base and J by 0 bases, leaving 4 bases between them. The CDR3 sequence is 14 residues long. For the CDR3, the DNA is TGTGCCAGCAGTGAAGGTCATAGCAATCAGCCCCAGCATTTT. As protein: CASSEGHSNQPQHF.

J is TRBJ1-2 and V is TRBV14; TRBD1 matches 7 bases. CDR1 and CDR2 (germline): SGHDN, FVKESK. With 5 bases clipped from V and 3 bases from J, the junction kept 3 bases outside the gene matches. The CDR3 consists of 13 residues. DNA for the CDR3: TGTGCCAGCAGCTACAGGGGCGACTATGGCTACACCTTC. This encodes CASSYRGDYGYTF. The full variable domain, rest sourced from reference TRBV14 and TRBJ1-2, is EAGVTQFPSHSVIEKGQTVTLRCDPISGHDNLYWYRRVMGKEIKFLLHFVKESKQDESGMPNNRFLAERTGGTYSTLKVQPAELEDSGVYFCASSYRGDYGYTFGSGTRLTVV.

V and J are TRBV6-1 and TRBJ1-2, with 11 bases lining up with TRBD1. This CDR3 comprises 18 residues. Germline values: CDR1 MNHNS, CDR2 SASEGT. J gave up 5 bases and V 1 base, and 12 bases lay outside the gene matches. CDR3 sequence: CASSEEILGQGGQYGYTF. DNA of the CDR3: TGTGCCAGCAGTGAAGAAATTTTGGGACAGGGGGGACAGTATGGCTACACCTTC.

J is TRBJ2-7 and V is TRBV28, with D possibly matching TRBD2 (6 bases). Germline loops: CDR1 MDHEN, CDR2 SYDVKM. The CDR3 runs 15 residues. Between the trimmed V and J ends, which lost 3 bases and 5 bases, there was a span of 17 bases. The CDR3 DNA sequence: TGTGCCAGCAGTTTCCCGGGGAGGCGCCCCAACGAGCAGTACTTC. Translated: CASSFPGRRPNEQYF.

The chain carries TRBV15 and TRBJ2-1, with 8 bases aligning to TRBD2. V was clipped by 5 bases and J by 3 bases; unmatched bases: 9. This CDR3 has 16 residues. Germline V gene data show CDR1 as LNHNV and CDR2 as YYDKDF (reference sequence). The CDR3 region is CATSAPGTRGYNEQFF. CDR3 coding DNA: TGTGCCACCAGCGCCCCCGGGACTAGAGGCTACAATGAGCAGTTCTTC.

This chain joins TRBV5-5 and TRBJ1-2; D is unclear. The CDR3 is 13 residues long. From germline, CDR1 is SGHKS and CDR2 YYEKEE (reference sequence). Deletions cut 3 bases from V and 4 bases from J, with 10 bases between. The CDR3 coding sequence is TGTGCCAGCAGCTCTCCCTCCGGCTATGGCTACACCTTC. It is translated as CASSSPSGYGYTF.

The chain employs TRBV6-1 and TRBJ1-2; D gene unclear. CDR3 length: 13 amino acids. Trimming stripped 3 bases from V and 8 bases from J, with 13 bases between. From germline, CDR1 is MNHNS and CDR2 SASEGT. The CDR3 DNA follows: TGTGCCAGCAGTGACCCCTTTGGGAGGGGCTACACCTTC. As protein: CASSDPFGRGYTF.

J is TRBJ2-7 and V is TRBV2; D is unresolved. The V and J ends lost 7 bases and 3 bases respectively, with 13 bases between them. The CDR3 covers 13 residues. The germline V gene encodes CDR1 SNHLY and CDR2 FYNNEI. The CDR3, as DNA: TGTGCCAGCAAATCGGCAGGATTCTACGAGCAGTACTTC. It yields the protein CASKSAGFYEQYF.

The V gene is TRBV19, the J gene TRBJ2-7, with D tentatively TRBD1 (6 bases). The germline V gene has CDR1 LNHDA and CDR2 SQIVND (reference sequence). This CDR3 contains 13 residues. Between the trimmed V and J ends, which lost 5 bases and 5 bases, there was a span of 13 bases. CDR3 loop: CASSPPGDHEQYF. CDR3 nucleotide sequence: TGTGCCAGTAGTCCACCAGGGGACCACGAGCAGTACTTC. Filled out from reference TRBV19 and TRBJ2-7, the complete variable domain reads DGGITQSPKYLFRKEGQNVTLSCEQNLNHDAMYWYRQDPGQGLRLIYYSQIVNDFQKGDIAEGYSVSREKKESFPLTVTSAQKNPTAFYLCASSPPGDHEQYFGPGTRLTVT.

This clone was seen only a few times. The chain recombines TRBV4-2 with TRBJ1-5; unclear D gene. Germline V CDR1 and CDR2: LGHNA, YNFKEQ. The CDR3 has 14 residues. Trimming shortened V by 0 bases and J by 6 bases, and 9 bases separated the two germline ends. The CDR3 DNA reads TGTGCCAGCAGCCAAGAATTAGAACGTCAGCCCCAGCATTTT. It translates to CASSQELERQPQHF.

The chain employs TRBV30 and TRBJ1-3, with 8 positions matching TRBD1. With V trimmed by 5 bases and J by 0 bases, 0 bases remained unmatched. CDR1 and CDR2 from the germline V gene are GTSNPN and SVGIG (reference sequence). The CDR3 runs 13 residues. DNA of the CDR3: TGTGCCTGGGGACAGGGCTCTGGAAACACCATATATTTT. Its translation: CAWGQGSGNTIYF.

This chain links TRBV18 with TRBJ2-3, with TRBD2 identical over 10 bases. V lost 3 bases to trimming and J lost 6 bases; unmatched junction nucleotides: 9. Germline CDR1 and CDR2: KGHSH and LQKENI. CDR3 length: 16 residues. The CDR3 spells CASSPVASGSGDTQYF. CDR3 DNA sequence: TGTGCCAGCTCACCCGTGGCTAGCGGGAGCGGGGATACGCAGTATTTT.

This chain uses TRBV18 with TRBJ1-2; 10 bases map to TRBD1. CDR3 length equals 15 residues. CDR1 is KGHSH, CDR2 LQKENI, per germline. Losses at the gene ends were 0 bases for V and 3 bases for J; bases not matched to a gene: 1. This chain's CDR3 is CASSPPGTGDYGYTF. In DNA form, the CDR3 reads TGTGCCAGCTCACCACCCGGGACAGGGGACTATGGCTACACCTTC.

This sequence joins TRBV2 and TRBJ2-5, with 7 bases that match TRBD2. CDR3 length: 13 residues. CDR1 is SNHLY and CDR2 is FYNNEI in the germline V gene. V lost 8 bases and J lost 3; bases outside the gene matches: 6. The CDR3 sequence: CASWGSGKETQYF. In nucleotides, the CDR3 is TGTGCCAGCTGGGGGAGCGGGAAAGAGACCCAGTACTTC.

The chain combines TRBV11-1 with TRBJ2-5, with 10 bases fitting TRBD1. V was pared by 4 bases and J by 5 bases, with 4 bases of the junction left unmatched. Germline loops: CDR1 SGHAT, CDR2 FQDESV (reference sequence). This CDR3 has 14 residues. The CDR3 nucleotides are TGTGCCAGCAGCTCCCGGGACAGGGGTGAGACCCAGTACTTC. Translating gives CASSSRDRGETQYF.

CDR3 protein: CSATRGGYTF. The DNA for the CDR3 is TGCAGTGCTACCCGAGGGGGCTACACCTTC. The V call is TRBV20-1, the J call TRBJ1-2; D call uncertain. Germline V gene sequence: CDR1 DFQATT, CDR2 SNEGSKA (reference sequence). The CDR3 has 10 residues. Trimming stripped 4 bases from V and 8 bases from J, with 8 bases between.